The TCR beta chain under discussion was sequenced for a study of cytomegalovirus exposure and HLA in healthy donors. Primers: 60 Vbeta forward and 13 Jbeta reverse. Some clones are missing from TCRdb's copy, which holds only in-frame ones; the method was immunoSEQ multiplex PCR. The sample has about 130,000 clones, over 60% seen once; the top ten hold approximately 0.93%. The sequencing sample was made of PBMCs. This sequence originates from a human donor in good health.

Here the CDR3 reads CASSFPGRDYEQYF. In nucleotides, the CDR3 is TGTGCCAGCAGTTTTCCAGGCAGGGACTACGAGCAGTACTTC. This chain uses TRBV6-5 with TRBJ2-7; possible D gene TRBD1, 5 bases. Looked up from germline, CDR1 is MNHEY and CDR2 is SVGAGI. This CDR3 has 14 residues. V dropped 4 bases and J dropped 3 bases, with 13 bases sitting between them.